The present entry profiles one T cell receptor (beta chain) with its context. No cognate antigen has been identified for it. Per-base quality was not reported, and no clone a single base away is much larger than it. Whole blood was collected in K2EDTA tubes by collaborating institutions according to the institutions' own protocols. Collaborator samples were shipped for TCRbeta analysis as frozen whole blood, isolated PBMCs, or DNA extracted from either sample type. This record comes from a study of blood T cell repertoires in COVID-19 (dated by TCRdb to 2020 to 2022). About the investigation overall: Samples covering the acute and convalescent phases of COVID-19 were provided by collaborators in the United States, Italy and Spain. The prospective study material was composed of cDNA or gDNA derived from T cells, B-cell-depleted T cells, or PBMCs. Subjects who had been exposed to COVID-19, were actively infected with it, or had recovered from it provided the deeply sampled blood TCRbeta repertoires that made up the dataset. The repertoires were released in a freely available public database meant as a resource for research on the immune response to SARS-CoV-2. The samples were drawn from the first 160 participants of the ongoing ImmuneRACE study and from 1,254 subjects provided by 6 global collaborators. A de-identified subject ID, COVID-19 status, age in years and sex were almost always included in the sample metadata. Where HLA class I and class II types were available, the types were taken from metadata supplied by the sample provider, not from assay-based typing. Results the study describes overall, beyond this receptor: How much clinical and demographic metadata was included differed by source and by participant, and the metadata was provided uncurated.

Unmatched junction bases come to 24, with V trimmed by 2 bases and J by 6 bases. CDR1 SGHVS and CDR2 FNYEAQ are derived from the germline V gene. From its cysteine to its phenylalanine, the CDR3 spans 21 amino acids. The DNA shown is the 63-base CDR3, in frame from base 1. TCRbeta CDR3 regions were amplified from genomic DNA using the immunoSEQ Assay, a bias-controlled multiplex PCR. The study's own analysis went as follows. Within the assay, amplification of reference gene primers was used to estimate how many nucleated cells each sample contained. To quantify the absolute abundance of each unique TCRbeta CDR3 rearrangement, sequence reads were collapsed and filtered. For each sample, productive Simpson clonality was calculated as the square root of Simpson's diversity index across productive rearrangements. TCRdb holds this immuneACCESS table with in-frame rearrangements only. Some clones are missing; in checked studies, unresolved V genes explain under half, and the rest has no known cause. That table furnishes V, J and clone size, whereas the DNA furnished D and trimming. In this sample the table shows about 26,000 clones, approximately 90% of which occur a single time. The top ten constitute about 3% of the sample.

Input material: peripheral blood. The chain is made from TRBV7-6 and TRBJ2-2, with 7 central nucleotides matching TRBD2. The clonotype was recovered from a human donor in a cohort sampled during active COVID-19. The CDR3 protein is CASSLNLAGALSLSVAGELFF. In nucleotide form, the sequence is TGTGCCAGCAGCTTAAATCTGGCGGGAGCCCTGTCGCTATCGGTCGCCGGGGAGCTGTTTTTT.